Listed below are T cell receptor beta chains from one sample, sequenced in a study of T cell repertoires in cytomegalovirus infection. Their antigen targets remain unknown. TCRdb re-analysed the reads in MiXCR, keeping a single row per CDR3 protein. The sample lists roughly 700,000 distinct CDR3 sequences; roughly 33% were seen once. Here the sequenced sample was cultured PBMCs, taken from culture after CMV antigen stimulation. The receptor source for this set is a human donor in good health (CMV status not recorded). Some clones in this sample may be carry-over from other donors' samples. CDR3s leave out the opening cysteine and the closing phenylalanine or tryptophan.

V gene | CDR3 protein
TRBV20-1 | SARVASEWREQY
TRBV12-3/TRBV12-4 | ASSFDSGTEAF
TRBV7-2 | ASSLRGTGSLWGQTNEKLF
TRBV3-1 | ASSQGTWDSPLH
TRBV6-2/TRBV6-3 | ASRSTGGRWSSYEQY
TRBV18 | ASGQGPTEAF
TRBV19 | ARAVEGRGYT
TRBV27 | ASSLPDRGYVRQPQH
TRBV18 | ASSPAIGNEQF
TRBV3-1 | ASSQRAGDNEQF
TRBV7-8 | ASSLSPRYYNEQF
TRBV12-3/TRBV12-4 | ASSLRGQINQPQH
TRBV7-6 | ASSRGHSYEQY
TRBV6-5 | ASSTRGGLGEQF
TRBV12-3/TRBV12-4 | ASSLFRTDRLNTEAF
TRBV4-1 | ASSQDPAAPSTDTQY
TRBV6-2/TRBV6-3 | ATMTPSPLTYNEQF
TRBV7-2 | ASSLGGGRGFFETQY
TRBV15 | ATTPGEVLQPQH
TRBV25-1 | ASSELASGNTGELF
TRBV4-3 | ASSQVRGLMYGYT
TRBV20-1 | SATPASVGRPSTDTQY
TRBV5-1 | ASSPIGTSETQY
TRBV2 | ASSGPAGNEQY
TRBV6-8 | ASSYRDSPGSYNEQF
TRBV12-3/TRBV12-4 | ASRGGTGDEKLF
TRBV20-1 | SATDYNEQF
TRBV5-6 | ASSHNGAGYT
TRBV20-1 | SAEGQGPVYGYT
TRBV28 | ASSLLPGLAGADTQY
TRBV12-5 | ASGLVPDGTSGGGEQF
TRBV20-1 | SASPGTSGRIGQF
TRBV4-1 | ASSQVPGRGGYT
TRBV7-8 | ASSSHGQGSNQPQH
TRBV5-1 | ASSLEVVQNTEAF
TRBV25-1 | ASSEFGAAREQY
TRBV12-3/TRBV12-4 | ASSLRYGAAGANVLT
TRBV7-6 | ASSSSGGKNTGELF
TRBV12-3/TRBV12-4 | ASSPASGNGEQF
TRBV20-1 | SARDLVGLGLDEQY
TRBV10-3 | AIRGSQPNYGYT
TRBV4-1 | ASSPDRDFSPLH
TRBV7-4 | ASSLKGTGGYYGYT